This is a list of T cell receptor beta chains from one sample in a study of shared clonotypes between healthy human individuals. TCRdb's table, derived via immunoSEQ multiplex PCR, lists solely in-frame clones and lacks some. The sample lists roughly 2.4 million clones, almost 96% occurring once. Sequenced material: naive CD4+ T cells sorted from blood. These receptor sequences come from a man between 18 and 29 years old in good health. CDR3s include the opening cysteine and the closing phenylalanine or tryptophan. D genes are given only for firm matches. Clone size is shown for a subset of rows, as once, few, many or a class of expanded clone.

TRBD1,TRBJ1-2,NA,TRBV19,CASSTRQGYGYTF,TGTGCCAGTAGTACCCGACAGGGCTATGGCTACACCTTC
TRBD1,TRBJ2-7,NA,TRBV2,CASSDPRGLGEQYF,TGTGCCAGCAGTGACCCGAGGGGGCTCGGCGAGCAGTACTTC
NA,TRBJ2-7,once,TRBV19,CASSLSPTYEQYF,TGTGCCAGTAGTCTGTCTCCCACCTACGAGCAGTACTTC
TRBD1,TRBJ1-1,NA,TRBV18,CASSPATGGTEAFF,TGTGCCAGCTCACCAGCGACAGGGGGAACTGAAGCTTTCTTT
NA,TRBJ2-1,NA,TRBV5-1,CASSLTGLNSLYYNEQFF,TGCGCCAGCAGCTTGACAGGGCTGAATTCACTCTACTACAATGAGCAGTTCTTC
NA,TRBJ2-3,NA,TRBV10-2,CASSEMGKGDTQYF,TGCGCCAGCAGTGAGATGGGGAAGGGAGATACGCAGTATTTT
NA,TRBJ2-2,NA,TRBV11-3,CASSLVPNTGELFF,TGTGCCAGCAGCTTAGTTCCTAACACCGGGGAGCTGTTTTTT
NA,TRBJ1-3,NA,TRBV5-1,CASSPFAGPSGNTIYF,TGCGCCAGCAGCCCCTTCGCAGGGCCCTCTGGAAACACCATATATTTT
NA,TRBJ2-2,NA,TRBV7-3,CASSRDGTGELFF,TGTGCCAGCAGCCGGGACGGCACCGGGGAGCTGTTTTTT
NA,TRBJ2-5,NA,TRBV18,CASSLGQRQETQYF,TGTGCCAGCTCACTCGGACAGCGCCAAGAGACCCAGTACTTC
TRBD2,TRBJ2-3,NA,TRBV11-2,CATGELAGGPDTQYF,TGTGCGACCGGGGAACTAGCGGGGGGGCCAGATACGCAGTATTTT
NA,TRBJ1-2,once,TRBV28,CASSEPGRDYGYTF,TGTGCCAGCAGTGAGCCGGGGAGGGACTATGGCTACACCTTC
NA,TRBJ1-5,NA,TRBV28,CASSLFQGPYSNQPQHF,TGTGCCAGCAGTTTATTTCAGGGGCCTTATAGCAATCAGCCCCAGCATTTT
NA,TRBJ2-2,NA,TRBV10-3,CAIRQTGMNTGELFF,TGTGCCATCAGGCAGACAGGCATGAACACCGGGGAGCTGTTTTTT
TRBD2,TRBJ2-7,NA,TRBV6-6,CASRSPSGGTYEQYF,TGTGCCAGCAGGAGCCCGAGCGGGGGAACCTACGAGCAGTACTTC
TRBD1,TRBJ1-1,NA,TRBV2,CASSGRGPRTEAFF,TGTGCCAGCAGTGGGAGGGGGCCGCGAACTGAAGCTTTCTTT
NA,TRBJ2-3,few,TRBV5-1,CASSLAGEDTQYF,TGCGCCAGCAGCTTGGCCGGGGAAGATACGCAGTATTTT
NA,TRBJ2-1,once,TRBV29-1,CSVVAPRLLGNEQFF,TGCAGCGTTGTAGCTCCGCGGCTCCTAGGCAATGAGCAGTTCTTC
TRBD1,TRBJ2-2,NA,TRBV5-1,CASSEQGAGELFF,TGCGCCAGCAGCGAGCAGGGGGCCGGGGAGCTGTTTTTT
TRBD1,TRBJ2-7,NA,TRBV10-3,CAINTDRVSEQYF,TGTGCCATCAACACGGACAGGGTAAGCGAGCAGTACTTC
TRBD1,TRBJ1-2,NA,TRBV28,CASSIPGGGGYGYTF,TGTGCCAGCAGTATCCCAGGGGGCGGGGGTTATGGCTACACCTTC
NA,TRBJ1-5,NA,TRBV6-5,CASSRRENQPQHF,TGTGCCAGCAGCCGCAGGGAGAATCAGCCCCAGCATTTT
TRBD1,TRBJ2-3,NA,TRBV19,CASTSQGALPTDTQYF,TGTGCCAGTACCAGTCAGGGGGCCTTACCTACAGATACGCAGTATTTT
NA,TRBJ1-2,NA,TRBV28,CASSYRGYGYTF,TGTGCCAGCAGTTATCGGGGGTATGGCTACACCTTC
NA,TRBJ2-7,NA,TRBV7-8,CASSPAGLGEQYF,TGTGCCAGCAGCCCCGCGGGACTCGGCGAGCAGTACTTC
TRBD2,TRBJ2-3,once,TRBV19,CASSIDPPSLSGGKQHTQYF,TGTGCCAGTAGTATAGATCCCCCCTCGCTTAGCGGGGGGAAGCAGCATACGCAGTATTTT
TRBD2,TRBJ2-1,NA,TRBV6-5,CASSRGTSANNEQFF,TGTGCCAGCAGTCGAGGGACTAGCGCAAACAATGAGCAGTTCTTC
TRBD1,TRBJ1-2,few,TRBV2,CASRTQGADGYTF,TGTGCCAGCAGGACACAGGGGGCGGATGGCTACACCTTC
NA,TRBJ2-7,NA,TRBV28,CASMSAYEQYF,TGTGCCAGCATGTCCGCCTACGAGCAGTACTTC
TRBD1,TRBJ1-5,NA,TRBV10-2,CASSDPNRGGSNQPQHF,TGCGCCAGCAGTGACCCGAACAGGGGAGGGAGCAATCAGCCCCAGCATTTT
TRBD2,TRBJ2-5,NA,TRBV5-4,CASSLVLAETQYF,TGTGCCAGCAGCTTGGTACTAGCGGAGACCCAGTACTTC
TRBD2,TRBJ2-7,NA,TRBV18,CASSPPSLAGGGEQYF,TGTGCCAGCTCACCACCGTCACTAGCGGGAGGAGGCGAGCAGTACTTC
NA,TRBJ2-1,NA,TRBV9,CASSPEGSRFYNEQFF,TGTGCCAGCAGCCCCGAAGGGAGTAGGTTCTACAATGAGCAGTTCTTC
NA,TRBJ2-2,NA,TRBV5-4,CASSGRDPTSGELFF,TGTGCCAGCAGCGGGCGGGACCCGACCTCCGGGGAGCTGTTTTTT
TRBD2,TRBJ2-3,once,TRBV5-1,CASSLAPSGASTDTQYF,TGCGCCAGCAGCTTGGCCCCTAGCGGGGCAAGCACAGATACGCAGTATTTT
NA,TRBJ2-2,NA,TRBV5-1,CASSLSVGGTGELFF,TGCGCCAGCAGCCTCTCCGTAGGGGGCACCGGGGAGCTGTTTTTT